These 9 T cell receptor beta chains were sequenced from one sample in a study. TCRdb itself ran the 5' RACE reads through MiXCR, one entry per CDR3 protein. The table records about 47,000 distinct CDR3 sequences, more than 25% of them present only once. Sequencing used naive CD4+ T cells sorted from blood. Subset of the sample: naive CD4+ T cells, CD4+CD45RA+CD25-. The receptors were sampled from a female donor with breast cancer.

This clonotype has just a few counts. The gene calls are TRBV5-1 and TRBJ1-2; a weak D match, TRBD1 (6 bases). This CDR3 contains 13 residues. Germline CDR1 and CDR2: SGHRS and YFSETQ. Deletions cut 4 bases from V and 6 bases from J, with 13 bases between. CDR3 nucleotides: TGCGCCAGCAGCGCACAGGGAAGTAATGGCTACACCTTC. Protein sequence: CASSAQGSNGYTF.

This clonotype was seen a few times. This chain connects TRBV20-1 to TRBJ2-1; 7 bases fit TRBD2. This CDR3 is 14 amino acids long. The V gene end was trimmed by 3 bases and the J gene end by 5 bases; junction bases not matched to a gene: 7. The germline V gene has CDR1 DFQATT and CDR2 SNEGSKA (reference sequence). CDR3 sequence reads: CSASRTSSHNEQFF. For the CDR3, the DNA is TGCAGTGCTAGTAGGACTAGTTCCCACAATGAGCAGTTCTTC.

Many counts were recorded for this clonotype. The V and J genes are TRBV9 and TRBJ2-7, with 7 nucleotides matching TRBD2. The CDR3 sequence is 14 residues long. The trim removed 1 base at V and 5 bases at J, leaving 6 bases unmatched. Germline CDR1 SGDLS, CDR2 YYNGEE. This CDR3 reads CASSVTGLVDEQYF. CDR3 bases: TGTGCCAGCAGCGTAACAGGACTAGTCGACGAGCAGTACTTC.

The sample holds many counts of this clonotype. This rearrangement joins TRBV6-5 to TRBJ1-4; no clear D. CDR3 length: 13 residues. V was clipped by 6 bases and J by 7 bases, with 12 bases between them. Looked up from germline, CDR1 is MNHEY and CDR2 is SVGAGI. Here the CDR3 reads CASRPHSGEKLFF. In DNA form, the CDR3 reads TGTGCCAGCAGACCCCACAGTGGTGAAAAACTGTTTTTT.

This clonotype was seen at least ten times. This chain links TRBV4-2 with TRBJ2-7; tentative D call: TRBD1 (6 bases). The germline gives CDR1 LGHNA, CDR2 YNFKEQ. Deletions cut 0 bases from V and 3 bases from J, with 12 bases between. CDR3 length: 15 amino acids. The CDR3 region is CASSQEGAGYYEQYF. CDR3 bases: TGTGCCAGCAGCCAAGAGGGGGCGGGCTACTACGAGCAGTACTTC.

This chain uses TRBV12-3 or TRBV12-4 with TRBJ1-2, with a possible D match to TRBD1 (6 bases). Trimming took 2 bases from V and 4 from J, leaving 11 bases between them. The CDR3 runs to 14 residues. The DNA for the CDR3 is TGTGCCAGCAGTTTACCAGGACAGACCTATGGCTACACCTTC. This codes for CASSLPGQTYGYTF.

This sequence joins TRBV7-8 and TRBJ2-7; TRBD2 agrees at 9 bases. The CDR3 length is 16 residues. The germline V gene encodes CDR1 SGHVS and CDR2 FQNEAQ. V gave up 4 bases and J gave up 4 bases; unmatched junction bases: 11. Written as DNA, the CDR3 is TGTGCCAGCAGCTCAGCGGGGGGCTCCCTCTTGTACGAGCAGTACTTC. Residues: CASSSAGGSLLYEQYF.

V and J are TRBV12-3 or TRBV12-4 and TRBJ2-2; D is possibly TRBD2 (6 bases). The CDR3 contains 15 residues. Trimming shortened V by 4 bases and J by 4 bases, and 13 bases separated the two germline ends. The CDR3 loop is CASSSPGGLTGELFF. Written as DNA, the CDR3 is TGTGCCAGCAGTTCCCCCGGGGGACTCACCGGGGAGCTGTTTTTT.

This clonotype has a handful of counts. The V gene is TRBV28, the J gene TRBJ1-1; TRBD1 agrees at 10 bases. The germline V gene encodes CDR1 MDHEN and CDR2 SYDVKM. Trimming took 5 bases from V and 0 from J; bases not matched to a gene: 6. CDR3 length: 16 residues. The CDR3 loop is CASSPRTGGMNTEAFF. The CDR3 nucleotides are TGTGCCAGCAGTCCGAGGACAGGGGGGATGAACACTGAAGCTTTCTTT.